These 28 T cell receptor beta chains share one sample of origin, sequenced in a study of shared clonotypes between healthy human individuals. In the naive CD8 group, cells lacked CD45RO and were positively selected for CCR7, so terminally differentiated effector memory CD45RA+ cells were left out. Sequenced by immunoSEQ multiplex PCR; TCRdb stores in-frame clones only, minus some. The table lists millions of clones, roughly 94% of them singletons. What was sequenced was naive CD8+ T cells sorted from blood. The receptor set was obtained from a man aged 18 to 35 in good health.

In regard to this clone: Other DNA sequences within the sample encode an identical CDR3. The DNA for the CDR3 is TGTGCCAGCAGTTTAGACACCGGGGAGCTGTTTTTT. Protein: CASSLDTGELFF. J is TRBJ2-2 and V is TRBV27, with no clear D. The CDR3 totals 12 residues. V was clipped by 2 bases and J by 3 bases, with 1 base between them. Germline V lookup: CDR1 MNHEY, CDR2 SMNVEV (reference sequence).

V gene TRBV5-4 combines with J gene TRBJ1-1; TRBD1 aligns across 7 bases. Germline CDR1 reads SGHNT; CDR2 reads YYREEE (reference sequence). The CDR3 length is 14 residues. V dropped 5 bases and J dropped 3; count of bases not matched to a gene: 7. The CDR3 region has the DNA TGTGCCAGCAGTTACTTCACAGGGGACACTGAAGCTTTCTTT. Translating gives CASSYFTGDTEAFF. The whole variable domain, filled in from reference TRBV5-4 and TRBJ1-1, reads ETGVTQSPTHLIKTRGQQVTLRCSSQSGHNTVSWYQQALGQGPQFIFQYYREEENGRGNFPPRFSGLQFPNYSSELNVNALELDDSALYLCASSYFTGDTEAFFGQGTRLTVV.

V is TRBV5-1 and J is TRBJ2-1, with D possibly being TRBD1 (7 bases). CDR3 length: 19 amino acids. Trimming stripped 3 bases from V and 6 bases from J, with 28 bases between. Germline V gives CDR1 SGHRS, CDR2 YFSETQ. CDR3 protein: CASSSVGTVDVSGGNEQFF. CDR3 nucleotide sequence: TGCGCCAGCAGCTCGGTAGGGACAGTTGACGTTAGCGGCGGCAATGAGCAGTTCTTC.

About this clone itself: The sample has other DNA sequences that encode this CDR3 too. The chain links TRBV4-1 to TRBJ2-7; no clear D gene. The ends were cut back, 4 bases at V and 2 bases at J, with 9 bases in the middle. The V gene's germline CDR1 is MGHRA and CDR2 YSYEKL. The CDR3 extends over 13 amino acids. Here the CDR3 reads CASSPGMAYEQYF. The DNA for the CDR3 is TGCGCCAGCAGCCCTGGGATGGCCTACGAGCAGTACTTC.

The V and J genes are TRBV5-1 and TRBJ2-2; TRBD1 or TRBD2 may be the D gene (5 bases each). Germline CDR1 and CDR2: SGHRS and YFSETQ. V was pared by 0 bases and J by 5 bases, with 11 bases between. The CDR3 has 15 amino acids. This CDR3 is CASSLAGSTTGELFF. Written as DNA, the CDR3 is TGCGCCAGCAGCTTGGCAGGGAGCACGACCGGGGAGCTGTTTTTT.

The chain combines TRBV13 with TRBJ2-5; the D is unclear. Germline loops: CDR1 PRHDT, CDR2 FYEKMQ (reference sequence). V dropped 1 base and J dropped 5 bases, with 14 bases sitting between them. The CDR3 runs 15 residues. The CDR3 region is CASSLDGGGDETQYF. CDR3 DNA: TGTGCCAGCAGCTTAGACGGCGGTGGGGATGAGACCCAGTACTTC.

This clone came up a few times. The chain joins TRBV4-1 to TRBJ1-2; D unclear. Trimming shortened V by 3 bases and J by 8 bases, and 13 bases separated the two germline ends. The germline V gene has CDR1 MGHRA and CDR2 YSYEKL. CDR3 length: 13 amino acids. CDR3 region: CASSHVSGYGYTF. The CDR3 bases are TGCGCCAGCAGCCATGTCAGCGGCTACGGCTACACCTTC.

This chain uses TRBV7-9 with TRBJ1-2, with D unresolved. Germline V gene sequence: CDR1 SEHNR, CDR2 FQNEAQ (reference sequence). The CDR3 runs to 11 residues. The V and J ends lost 1 base and 6 bases respectively, with 3 bases between them. The CDR3 DNA sequence: TGTGCCAGCAGCTTAGTGGATGGCTACACCTTC. Its protein product is CASSLVDGYTF. The full variable domain, with the rest looked up from reference TRBV7-9 and TRBJ1-2, is DTGVSQNPRHKITKRGQNVTFRCDPISEHNRLYWYRQTLGQGPEFLTYFQNEAQLEKSRLLSDRFSAERPKGSFSTLEIQRTEQGDSAMYLCASSLVDGYTFGSGTRLTVV.

The V call is TRBV11-2, the J call TRBJ2-1, with a weak D call TRBD1 (6 bases). V dropped 2 bases and J dropped 10 bases, with 12 bases sitting between them. Germline lookup yields CDR1 SGHAT and CDR2 FQNNGV. This CDR3 is built from 13 residues. The CDR3 DNA reads TGTGCCAGCAGCTTATGGTCAGGGGCCGAGCAGTTCTTC. It codes for CASSLWSGAEQFF.

The genes are TRBV5-6 and TRBJ2-7; 14 bases are shared with TRBD2. The CDR3 has 17 residues. In germline, CDR1 is SGHDT, CDR2 YYEEEE. J lost 0 bases, V lost 4 bases, and 6 bases had no gene match. CDR3 sequence (DNA): TGTGCCAGCAGCCCCGGACTAGCGGGAGGTCACTCCTACGAGCAGTACTTC. Translation: CASSPGLAGGHSYEQYF.

V gene TRBV27 combines with J gene TRBJ1-2, with TRBD1 matching over 7 bases. The CDR3 loop spans 16 amino acids. Losses at the gene ends were 1 base for V and 8 bases for J; bases not matched to a gene: 13. Germline values: CDR1 MNHEY, CDR2 SMNVEV (reference sequence). The CDR3 here is CASSLYAVGDRWGYTF. CDR3 DNA sequence: TGTGCCAGCAGTTTATACGCTGTTGGGGACAGATGGGGCTACACCTTC.

The V call is TRBV2, the J call TRBJ1-5; D is ambiguous. The CDR3 is 15 residues long. Trimming left V 1 base short and J 0 bases short, with 7 bases between. CDR1 and CDR2 (germline): SNHLY, FYNNEI. As DNA, the CDR3 is TGTGCCAGCAGTGAAGGGGTCGCTAGCAATCAGCCCCAGCATTTT. It specifies CASSEGVASNQPQHF. The variable domain in full, completed from reference TRBV2 and TRBJ1-5, reads EPEVTQTPSHQVTQMGQEVILRCVPISNHLYFYWYRQILGQKVEFLVSFYNNEISEKSEIFDDQFSVERPDGSNFTLKIRSTKLEDSAMYFCASSEGVASNQPQHFGDGTRLSIL.

V is TRBV4-1 and J is TRBJ2-1, with D unclear. V was shortened by 0 bases and J by 2 bases, with 8 bases between the two germline ends. CDR1 is MGHRA, CDR2 YSYEKL, per germline. The CDR3 extends over 15 amino acids. The CDR3 sequence: CASSQERLAYNEQFF. The CDR3 DNA sequence: TGCGCCAGCAGCCAAGAACGCCTTGCCTACAATGAGCAGTTCTTC.

The V and J genes are TRBV6-5 and TRBJ1-1; 7 nucleotides match TRBD1. This CDR3 is built from 14 residues. Unmatched junction bases numbered 9, after V lost 5 bases and J lost 6 bases. Germline values: CDR1 MNHEY, CDR2 SVGAGI. The CDR3 DNA reads as TGTGCCAGCAGTCCGCAGGGGGGAATAGCTGAAGCTTTCTTT. The encoded protein is CASSPQGGIAEAFF.

Only one count was recorded for this clone. V and J are TRBV27 and TRBJ2-7; maybe TRBD2 (6 bases). Germline-derived CDR1 and CDR2 are MNHEY and SMNVEV (reference sequence). The CDR3 consists of 17 residues. The V end lost 11 bases, the J end lost 0 bases, and 26 bases lay between the germline ends. The CDR3 coding sequence is TGTGCCGCCAGTCCTGGGCAGGGTTCGGGGGTCTCCTACGAGCAGTACTTC. Amino acids: CAASPGQGSGVSYEQYF.

This clone was observed a few times. This chain connects TRBV30 to TRBJ2-7, with TRBD2 matching over 7 bases. The germline gives CDR1 GTSNPN, CDR2 SVGIG (reference sequence). V lost 5 bases and J lost 3; bases outside the gene matches: 10. The length of the CDR3 is 14 residues. For the CDR3, the DNA is TGTGCCTGGGGAGCGGGGCCGGGGCTCTACGAGCAGTACTTC. It is translated as CAWGAGPGLYEQYF.

Only one count was recorded for this clone. Other DNA sequences from this sample encode an identical CDR3 as well. The rearrangement uses TRBV7-2 and TRBJ2-5; TRBD1 matches at 8 bases. V lost 5 bases to trimming and J lost 3 bases; unmatched junction nucleotides: 2. Germline CDR1 and CDR2: SGHTA and FQGNSA. This CDR3 contains 13 residues. CDR3 sequence: CASSLDREETQYF. The CDR3 bases are TGTGCCAGCAGCCTGGACAGGGAAGAGACCCAGTACTTC.

The CDR3 spells CASSEMAVAVMGGELFF. In nucleotides, the CDR3 is TGTGCCAGCAGTGAAATGGCGGTAGCGGTAATGGGCGGGGAGCTGTTTTTT. The chain links TRBV2 to TRBJ2-2, with D possibly matching TRBD2 (6 bases). In germline, CDR1 is SNHLY, CDR2 FYNNEI. The germline V and J ends were trimmed by 2 bases and 7 bases, with 20 bases remaining between them. CDR3 length: 17 residues.

Note on this clone: Additional DNA sequences in this sample encode the identical CDR3. This chain connects TRBV27 to TRBJ2-7; TRBD1 aligns across 9 bases. Losses at the gene ends were 3 bases for V and 1 base for J; bases not matched to a gene: 4. The CDR3 is 15 residues long. Germline V gene lookup returns CDR1 MNHEY and CDR2 SMNVEV (reference sequence). CDR3 loop: CASSFGTGISYEQYF. CDR3 sequence (DNA): TGTGCCAGCAGTTTTGGGACAGGGATTTCCTACGAGCAGTACTTC.

The rearrangement links TRBV30 to TRBJ2-3; TRBD2 aligns across 7 bases. The germline V gene encodes CDR1 GTSNPN and CDR2 SVGIG (reference sequence). The CDR3 covers 13 residues. The J segment lost 5 bases and the V segment lost 2 bases, leaving 4 bases of the junction unmatched. The CDR3 bases are TGTGCCTGGAGTATAATAGCGGGAGATACGCAGTATTTT. Translating gives CAWSIIAGDTQYF. Full variable domain (missing parts from reference TRBV30 and TRBJ2-3): SQTIHQWPATLVQPVGSPLSLECTVEGTSNPNLYWYRQAAGRGLQLLFYSVGIGQISSEVPQNLSASRPQDRQFILSSKKLLLSDSGFYLCAWSIIAGDTQYFGPGTRLTVL.

This chain connects TRBV6-5 to TRBJ2-1; D might be TRBD2 (6 bases). Germline V gives CDR1 MNHEY, CDR2 SVGAGI. V lost 5 bases and J lost 1, with 9 bases in between. This CDR3 is built from 14 residues. The CDR3 nucleotides read TGTGCCAGCAGTACGGGGGTTTCCTACAATGAGCAGTTCTTC. Protein sequence: CASSTGVSYNEQFF.

The chain carries TRBV5-1 and TRBJ2-3; a possible D gene is TRBD1 (5 bases). The CDR3 has 16 residues. Germline CDR1 reads SGHRS; CDR2 reads YFSETQ. V was shortened by 0 bases and J by 5 bases, with 16 bases between the two germline ends. The CDR3 loop is CASSLETVDLGDTQYF. CDR3 bases: TGCGCCAGCAGCTTGGAGACAGTCGACTTGGGAGATACGCAGTATTTT.

V is TRBV5-1 and J is TRBJ2-7; TRBD2 matches 7 bases. CDR3 length: 14 amino acids. The germline gives CDR1 SGHRS, CDR2 YFSETQ. The junction had 5 bases not matched to a gene; V was cut back by 4 bases and J by 1 base. The CDR3 loop is CASSPLGGSYEQYF. CDR3 in DNA: TGCGCCAGCAGCCCCTTGGGAGGGTCCTACGAGCAGTACTTC. Combining the CDR3 with reference TRBV5-1 and TRBJ2-7 gives the whole variable domain KAGVTQTPRYLIKTRGQQVTLSCSPISGHRSVSWYQQTPGQGLQFLFEYFSETQRNKGNFPGRFSGRQFSNSRSEMNVSTLELGDSALYLCASSPLGGSYEQYFGPGTRLTVT.

The chain has TRBV7-9 and TRBJ2-3; no definite D call. Germline V lookup: CDR1 SEHNR, CDR2 FQNEAQ (reference sequence). The CDR3 extends over 14 amino acids. V was trimmed by 5 bases and J by 3 bases, leaving 12 bases between them. The CDR3 loop is CASSPELRTDTQYF. In nucleotides, the CDR3 is TGTGCCAGCAGCCCGGAGTTGCGGACAGATACGCAGTATTTT.

As concerns this clone: This sample includes further DNA sequences coding for the same CDR3. The chain links TRBV6-5 to TRBJ2-7, with 7 bases aligning to TRBD1. The ends lost 6 bases at V and 5 bases at J; junction bases unmatched: 4. Germline V gene sequence: CDR1 MNHEY, CDR2 SVGAGI. The CDR3 loop spans 12 amino acids. CDR3 coding DNA: TGTGCCAGCAGCTTAACAGGGGACGAGCAGTACTTC. This encodes CASSLTGDEQYF.

About this clone itself: This same CDR3 is encoded by further DNA sequences in the sample. For the CDR3, the DNA is TGTGCCAGCAGCTTAGGGGACAGCTACGAGCAGTACTTC. Translating gives CASSLGDSYEQYF. The chain recombines TRBV7-6 with TRBJ2-7, with TRBD1 matching 7 bases. In germline, CDR1 is SGHVS, CDR2 FNYEAQ. V shed 1 base, J shed 3 bases, and the junction held 0 bases outside the gene matches. The length of the CDR3 is 13 residues.

The chain couples TRBV5-3 to TRBJ1-6, with D hard to call. TRBV5-3 falls under the ORF class, with uncertain function. Trimming removed 0 bases from V and 0 bases from J, with 7 bases in between. The length of the CDR3 is 16 residues. CDR3 residues: CARSLGDSSYNSPLHF. The DNA of the CDR3 is TGTGCCAGAAGCTTGGGGGATAGCTCCTATAATTCACCCCTCCACTTT.

CDR3: CASSEAPAPSPYEQYF. The DNA for the CDR3 is TGTGCCAGCAGTGAAGCCCCGGCACCTTCACCCTACGAGCAGTACTTC. The genes are TRBV2 and TRBJ2-7; no reliable D call. Trimming took 0 bases from V and 2 from J, leaving 14 bases between them. The CDR3 is made up of 16 amino acids. Germline CDR1 is SNHLY and CDR2 is FYNNEI.